The 10 T cell receptor beta chains below were found in one sample sequenced in a study of monozygotic twins with inflammatory bowel disease. With the 5' RACE reads reprocessed, TCRdb shows one record per CDR3 protein and no DNA. This table lists 200,000 to 250,000 distinct CDR3 sequences. Sequencing used blood. Every receptor here comes from a human donor with ulcerative colitis or Crohn's disease, or a healthy co-twin of an affected twin (not recorded which).

The V and J genes are TRBV11-1 and TRBJ2-1; with no DNA, the TCRdb D assignment of TRBD1 cannot be verified. Germline assignment: CDR1 SGHAT and CDR2 FQDESV (reference sequence). CDR3 size: 18 residues. The chain's CDR3 is CASSPRDRALISYNEQFF. Combining the CDR3 with reference TRBV11-1 and TRBJ2-1 gives the whole variable domain EAEVAQSPRYKITEKSQAVAFWCDPISGHATLYWYRQILGQGPELLVQFQDESVVDDSQLPKDRFSAERLKGVDSTLKIQPAELGDSAMYLCASSPRDRALISYNEQFFGPGTRLTVL.

The chain joins TRBV5-5 to TRBJ2-1; checking the TCRdb D call of TRBD2 is not possible without DNA. Germline-derived CDR1 and CDR2 are SGHKS and YYEKEE (reference sequence). CDR3 length equals 13 residues. CDR3 residues: CASSREIYPAQFF.

CDR3 in amino acids: CASSLTGDYNQPQHF. The chain recombines TRBV5-6 with TRBJ1-5; the TCRdb call, TRBD1, lacks DNA for checking. The CDR3 has 15 residues. The germline V gene encodes CDR1 SGHDT and CDR2 YYEEEE. Filled out from reference TRBV5-6 and TRBJ1-5, the complete variable domain reads DAGVTQSPTHLIKTRGQQVTLRCSPKSGHDTVSWYQQALGQGPQFIFQYYEEEERQRGNFPDRFSGHQFPNYSSELNVNALLLGDSALYLCASSLTGDYNQPQHFGDGTRLSIL.

The chain has TRBV2 and TRBJ2-7; no DNA is available, so the TRBD1 call from TCRdb remains unchecked. Germline CDR1 SNHLY, CDR2 FYNNEI. The CDR3 loop spans 16 amino acids. The CDR3 protein is CASSDCSGGPHCEQYF.

The V gene is TRBV5-4, the J gene TRBJ2-2; the D call from TCRdb, TRBD2, cannot be confirmed without DNA. The CDR3 sequence is 17 residues long. Germline V gene sequence: CDR1 SGHNT, CDR2 YYREEE (reference sequence). CDR3 loop: CASSLVLAGANTGELFF.

This chain connects TRBV4-1 to TRBJ2-2. The CDR3 consists of 15 residues. Germline V gives CDR1 MGHRA, CDR2 YSYEKL. CDR3 sequence reads: CASSQGMMPPGELFF.

The chain employs TRBV2 and TRBJ1-6. Germline loops: CDR1 SNHLY, CDR2 FYNNEI. The CDR3 covers 15 residues. CDR3 loop: CASSFDSSYNSPLHF.

The rearrangement links TRBV30 to TRBJ2-1. CDR1 and CDR2 (germline): GTSNPN, SVGIG (reference sequence). The CDR3 has 13 residues. CDR3 amino acids: CAWSTDYYNEQFF.

V and J are TRBV7-2 and TRBJ2-1; TCRdb indicates TRBD2, and absent DNA this call remains unverified. Germline assignment: CDR1 SGHTA and CDR2 FQGNSA. The CDR3 totals 15 residues. The CDR3 reads CASSWTSGVGNEQFF.

The J gene is TRBJ1-4, the V gene TRBV20-1. This CDR3 has 13 residues. Germline V gene lookup returns CDR1 DFQATT and CDR2 SNEGSKA (reference sequence). This chain's CDR3 is CSARDLVGEKLFF.